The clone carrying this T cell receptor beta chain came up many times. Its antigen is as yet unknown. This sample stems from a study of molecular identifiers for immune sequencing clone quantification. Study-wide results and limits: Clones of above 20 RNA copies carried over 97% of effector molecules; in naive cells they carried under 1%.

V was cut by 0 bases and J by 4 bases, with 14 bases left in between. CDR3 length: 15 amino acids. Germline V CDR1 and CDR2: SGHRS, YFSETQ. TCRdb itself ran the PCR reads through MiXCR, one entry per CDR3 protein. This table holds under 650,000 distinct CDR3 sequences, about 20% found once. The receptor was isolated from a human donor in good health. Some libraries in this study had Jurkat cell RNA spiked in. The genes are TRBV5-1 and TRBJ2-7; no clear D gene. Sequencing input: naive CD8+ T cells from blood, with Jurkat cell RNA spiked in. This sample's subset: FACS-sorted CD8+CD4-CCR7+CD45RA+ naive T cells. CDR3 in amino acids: CASSLEFALRYEQYF. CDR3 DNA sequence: TGCGCCAGCAGCTTGGAGTTCGCGTTGCGATACGAGCAGTACTTC.